A single T cell receptor beta chain is shown here with its context. This specimen comes from a study of cytomegalovirus exposure and HLA in healthy donors. In the PCR, 60 Vbeta and 13 Jbeta primers were used. Per the original data handling: There were about 80 million unique TCR beta chains by a later count, and about 12 million of them were shared. Some clones are missing from TCRdb's copy, which holds only in-frame ones; the method was immunoSEQ multiplex PCR. That table gives V, J and clone size, and the DNA gave D and trimming. The sample includes tens of thousands of clones, roughly four fifths seen only once; the top ten take approximately 4.6%. This CDR3 region has 17 residues. V dropped 3 bases and J dropped 10; count of bases not matched to a gene: 15. The germline gives CDR1 ENHRY, CDR2 SYGVKD.

Source material: PBMCs. The V and J genes are TRBV10-3 and TRBJ2-1; TRBD2 matches at 10 bases. This sequence originates from a man between 35 and 55 years old in good health and CMV-seronegative. The CDR3 region has the DNA TGTGCCATCAGTGATCGAGTTTTAGCGGGAGGAAGGGACGAGCAGTTCTTC. Its translation: CAISDRVLAGGRDEQFF.